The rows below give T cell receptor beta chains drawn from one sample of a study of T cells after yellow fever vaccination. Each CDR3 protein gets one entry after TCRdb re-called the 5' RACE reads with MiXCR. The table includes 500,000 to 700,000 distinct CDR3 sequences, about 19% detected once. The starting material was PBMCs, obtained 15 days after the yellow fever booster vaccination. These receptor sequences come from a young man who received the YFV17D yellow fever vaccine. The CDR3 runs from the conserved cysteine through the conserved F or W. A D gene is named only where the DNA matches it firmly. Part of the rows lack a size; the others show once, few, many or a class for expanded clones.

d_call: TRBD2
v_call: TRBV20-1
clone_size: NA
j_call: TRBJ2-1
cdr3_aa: CSARPGLAGLGQFF
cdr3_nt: TGCAGTGCTAGGCCGGGACTAGCGGGTCTGGGGCAGTTCTTC

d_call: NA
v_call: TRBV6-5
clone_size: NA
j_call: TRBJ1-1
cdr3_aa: CASTLGWGAEAFF
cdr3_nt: TGTGCCAGCACCTTGGGATGGGGCGCTGAAGCTTTCTTT

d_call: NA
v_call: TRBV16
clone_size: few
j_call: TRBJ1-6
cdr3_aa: CASSQDWTVYNSPLHF
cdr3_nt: TGTGCCAGCAGCCAGGATTGGACGGTGTATAATTCACCCCTCCACTTT

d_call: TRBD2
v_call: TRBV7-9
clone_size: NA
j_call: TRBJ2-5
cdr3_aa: CASSSLGLAGHQETQYF
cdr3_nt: TGTGCCAGCAGCTCCCTCGGACTAGCGGGACACCAAGAGACCCAGTACTTC

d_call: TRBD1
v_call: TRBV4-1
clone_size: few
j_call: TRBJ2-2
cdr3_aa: CASSQDTPGQPSMWDTGELFF
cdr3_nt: TGCGCCAGCAGCCAAGATACTCCGGGACAGCCAAGCATGTGGGACACCGGGGAGCTGTTTTTT

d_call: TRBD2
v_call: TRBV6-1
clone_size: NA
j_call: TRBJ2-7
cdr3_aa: CASSLRTSLDEQYF
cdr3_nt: TGTGCCAGCAGCCTGCGGACTAGTTTAGACGAGCAGTACTTC

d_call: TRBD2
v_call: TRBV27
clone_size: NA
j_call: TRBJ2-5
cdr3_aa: CASSSSPTIAGASETQYF
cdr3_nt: TGTGCCAGCAGTTCCTCCCCCACTATTGCGGGAGCTTCAGAGACCCAGTACTTC

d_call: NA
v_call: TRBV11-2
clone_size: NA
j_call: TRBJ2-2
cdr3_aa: CASRKQVNTGELFF
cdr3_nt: TGTGCCAGCAGGAAACAGGTTAACACCGGGGAGCTGTTTTTT

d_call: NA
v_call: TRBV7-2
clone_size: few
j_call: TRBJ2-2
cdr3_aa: CASIRERLLGAGELFF
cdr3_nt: TGTGCCAGTATAAGAGAAAGACTACTTGGGGCCGGGGAGCTGTTTTTT

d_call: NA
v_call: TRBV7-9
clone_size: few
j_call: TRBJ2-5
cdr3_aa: CASSRGQIMQETQYF
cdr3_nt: TGTGCCAGCAGCAGAGGACAGATAATGCAAGAGACCCAGTACTTC

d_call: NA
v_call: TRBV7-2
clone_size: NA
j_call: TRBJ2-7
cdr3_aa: CASSFASAVGEQYF
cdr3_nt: TGTGCCAGCAGCTTCGCTAGTGCGGTTGGTGAGCAGTACTTC

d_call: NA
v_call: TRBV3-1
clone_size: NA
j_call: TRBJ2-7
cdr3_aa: CASSQGVVRAYEQYF
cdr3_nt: TGTGCCAGCAGCCAAGGTGTGGTGAGGGCCTACGAGCAGTACTTC

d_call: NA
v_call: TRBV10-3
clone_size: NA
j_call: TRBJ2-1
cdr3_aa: CAISESHAQWDEQFF
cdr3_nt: TGTGCCATCAGTGAGTCTCACGCCCAGTGGGATGAGCAGTTCTTC

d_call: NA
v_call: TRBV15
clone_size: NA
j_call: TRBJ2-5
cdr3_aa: CATSSPGKSQETQYF
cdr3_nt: TGTGCCACCAGCAGCCCGGGAAAGAGTCAAGAGACCCAGTACTTC

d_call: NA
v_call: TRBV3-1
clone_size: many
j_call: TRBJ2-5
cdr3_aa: CASSQGGAYQETQYF
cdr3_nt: TGTGCCAGCAGCCAAGGAGGGGCCTACCAAGAGACCCAGTACTTC

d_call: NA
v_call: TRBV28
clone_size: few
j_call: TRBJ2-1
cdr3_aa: CASSLSGLINSYNEQFF
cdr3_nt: TGTGCCAGCAGTTTAAGCGGGCTGATTAACTCGTACAATGAGCAGTTCTTC

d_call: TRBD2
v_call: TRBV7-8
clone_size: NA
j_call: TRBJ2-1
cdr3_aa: CACANRRGGEQFF
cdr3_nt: TGTGCCTGCGCCAACCGGAGGGGAGGGGAGCAGTTCTTC

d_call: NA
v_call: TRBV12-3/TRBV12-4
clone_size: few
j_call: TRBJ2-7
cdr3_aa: CASSRLTGYYEQYF
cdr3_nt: TGTGCCAGCAGTCGATTGACGGGGTACTACGAGCAGTACTTC

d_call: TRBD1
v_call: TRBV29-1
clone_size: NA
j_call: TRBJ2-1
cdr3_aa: CSAPYRGALNNEQFF
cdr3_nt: TGCAGCGCCCCATACAGGGGCGCCCTTAACAATGAGCAGTTCTTC

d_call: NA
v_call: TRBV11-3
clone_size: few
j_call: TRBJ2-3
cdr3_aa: CASSPRGFATDTQYF
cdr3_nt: TGTGCCAGCAGCCCGAGGGGGTTCGCGACAGATACGCAGTATTTT